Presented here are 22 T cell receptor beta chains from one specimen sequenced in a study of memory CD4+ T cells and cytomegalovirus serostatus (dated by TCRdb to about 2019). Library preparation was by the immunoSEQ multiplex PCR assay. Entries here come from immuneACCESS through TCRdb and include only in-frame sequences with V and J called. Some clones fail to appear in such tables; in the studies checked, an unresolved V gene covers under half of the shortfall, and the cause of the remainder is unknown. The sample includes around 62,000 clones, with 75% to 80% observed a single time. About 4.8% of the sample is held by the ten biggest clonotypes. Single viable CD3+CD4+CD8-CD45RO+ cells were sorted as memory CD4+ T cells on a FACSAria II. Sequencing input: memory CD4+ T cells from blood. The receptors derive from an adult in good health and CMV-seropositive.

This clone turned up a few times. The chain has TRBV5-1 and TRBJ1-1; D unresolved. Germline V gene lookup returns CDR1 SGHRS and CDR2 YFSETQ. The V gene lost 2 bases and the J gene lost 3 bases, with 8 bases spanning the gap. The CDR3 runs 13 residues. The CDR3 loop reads CASSFSTDTEAFF. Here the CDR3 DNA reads TGCGCCAGCAGCTTTTCCACAGACACTGAAGCTTTCTTT.

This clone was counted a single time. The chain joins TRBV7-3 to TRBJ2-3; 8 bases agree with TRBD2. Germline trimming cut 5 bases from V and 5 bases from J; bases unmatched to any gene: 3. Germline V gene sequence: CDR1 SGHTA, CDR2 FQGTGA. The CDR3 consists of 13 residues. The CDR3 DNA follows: TGTGCCAGCAGCCCGGGGGGGGGAGATACGCAGTATTTT. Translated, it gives CASSPGGGDTQYF.

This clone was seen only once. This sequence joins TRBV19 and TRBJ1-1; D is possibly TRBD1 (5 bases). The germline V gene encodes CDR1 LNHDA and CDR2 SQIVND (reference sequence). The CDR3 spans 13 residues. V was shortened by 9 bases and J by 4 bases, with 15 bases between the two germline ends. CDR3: CASSEGRGTEAFF. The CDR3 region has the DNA TGTGCCAGCTCGGAGGGGCGCGGCACTGAAGCTTTCTTT.

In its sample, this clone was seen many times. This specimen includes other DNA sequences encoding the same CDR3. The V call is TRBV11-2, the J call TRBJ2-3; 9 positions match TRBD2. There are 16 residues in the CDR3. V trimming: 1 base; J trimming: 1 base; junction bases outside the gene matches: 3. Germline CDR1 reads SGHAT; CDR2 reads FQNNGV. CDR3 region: CASSLGAGGGTDTQYF. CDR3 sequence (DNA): TGTGCCAGCAGCTTAGGAGCGGGGGGAGGCACAGATACGCAGTATTTT.

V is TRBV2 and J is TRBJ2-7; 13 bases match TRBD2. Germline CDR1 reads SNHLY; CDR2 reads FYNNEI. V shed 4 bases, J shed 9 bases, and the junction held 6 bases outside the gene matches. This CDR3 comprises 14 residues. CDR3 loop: CASSGTSGSNVQYF. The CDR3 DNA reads TGTGCCAGCAGTGGGACTAGCGGGAGTAACGTGCAGTACTTC.

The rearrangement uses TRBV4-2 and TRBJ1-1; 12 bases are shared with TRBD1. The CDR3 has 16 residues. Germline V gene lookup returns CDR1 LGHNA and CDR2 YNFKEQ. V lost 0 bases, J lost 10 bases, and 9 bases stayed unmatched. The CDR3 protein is CASSQEGTGGRVRAFF. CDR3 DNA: TGTGCCAGCAGCCAAGAGGGGACAGGGGGCAGGGTAAGAGCTTTCTTT.

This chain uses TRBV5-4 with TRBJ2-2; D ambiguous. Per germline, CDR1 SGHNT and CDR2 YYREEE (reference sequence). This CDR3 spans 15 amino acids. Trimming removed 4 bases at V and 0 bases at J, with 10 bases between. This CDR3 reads CASSQDMTNTGELFF. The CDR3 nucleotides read TGTGCCAGCAGCCAAGACATGACGAACACCGGGGAGCTGTTTTTT.

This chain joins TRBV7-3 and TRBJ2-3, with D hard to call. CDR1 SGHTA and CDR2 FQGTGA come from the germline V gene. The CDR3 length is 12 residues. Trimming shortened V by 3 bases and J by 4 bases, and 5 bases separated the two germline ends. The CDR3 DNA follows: TGTGCCAGCAGCTTCACAGCAGATACGCAGTATTTT. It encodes CASSFTADTQYF.

The CDR3 loop is CAWSLSVGGYTF. The CDR3 DNA follows: TGTGCCTGGAGTCTTTCGGTGGGGGGCTACACCTTC. The chain has TRBV30 and TRBJ1-2; no clear D. Germline V lookup: CDR1 GTSNPN, CDR2 SVGIG (reference sequence). This CDR3 spans 12 amino acids. V was clipped by 2 bases and J by 8 bases, with 12 bases between them.

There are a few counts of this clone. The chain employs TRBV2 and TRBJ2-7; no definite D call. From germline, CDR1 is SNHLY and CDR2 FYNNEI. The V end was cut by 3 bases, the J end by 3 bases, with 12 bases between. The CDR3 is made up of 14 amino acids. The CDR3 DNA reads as TGTGCCAGCAGTGATTCAACGCGAGGCTACGAGCAGTACTTC. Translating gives CASSDSTRGYEQYF.

CDR3 nucleotide sequence: TGCAGCGTTGACGAGGGGTCAAAATACTATGGCTACACCTTC. This encodes CSVDEGSKYYGYTF. J is TRBJ1-2 and V is TRBV29-1; tentatively, D is TRBD1 (5 bases). V lost 3 bases, J lost 3 bases, and 14 bases lay in between. Germline CDR1 and CDR2: SQVTM and ANQGSEA. This CDR3 spans 14 amino acids.

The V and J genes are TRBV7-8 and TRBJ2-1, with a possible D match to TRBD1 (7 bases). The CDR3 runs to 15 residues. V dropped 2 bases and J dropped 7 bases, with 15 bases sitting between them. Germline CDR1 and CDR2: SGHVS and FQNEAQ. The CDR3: CASSLIFQGGNEQFF. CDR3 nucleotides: TGTGCCAGCAGCTTAATTTTCCAGGGGGGAAATGAGCAGTTCTTC.

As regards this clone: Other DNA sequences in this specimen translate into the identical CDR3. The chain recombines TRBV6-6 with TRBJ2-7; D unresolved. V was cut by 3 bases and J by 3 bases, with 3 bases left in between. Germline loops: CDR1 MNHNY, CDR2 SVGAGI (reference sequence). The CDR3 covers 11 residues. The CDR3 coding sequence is TGTGCCAGCAGTTATAACTACGAGCAGTACTTC. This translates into CASSYNYEQYF.

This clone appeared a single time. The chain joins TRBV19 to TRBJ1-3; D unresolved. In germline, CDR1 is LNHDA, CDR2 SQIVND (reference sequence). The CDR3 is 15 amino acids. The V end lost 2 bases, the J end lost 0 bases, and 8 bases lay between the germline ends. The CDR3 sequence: CASSIWTASGNTIYF. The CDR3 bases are TGTGCCAGTAGTATATGGACGGCCTCTGGAAACACCATATATTTT.

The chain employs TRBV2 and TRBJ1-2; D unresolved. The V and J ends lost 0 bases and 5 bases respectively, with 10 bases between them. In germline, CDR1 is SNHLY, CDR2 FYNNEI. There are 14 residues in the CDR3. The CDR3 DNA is TGTGCCAGCAGTGAAGCAAGCTATGCTTATGGCTACACCTTC. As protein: CASSEASYAYGYTF.

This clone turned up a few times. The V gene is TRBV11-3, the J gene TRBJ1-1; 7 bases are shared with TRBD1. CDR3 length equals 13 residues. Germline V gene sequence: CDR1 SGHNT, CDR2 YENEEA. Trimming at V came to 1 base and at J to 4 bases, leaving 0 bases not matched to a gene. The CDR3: CASSLGQGTEAFF. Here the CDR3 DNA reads TGTGCCAGCAGCTTAGGACAGGGCACTGAAGCTTTCTTT.

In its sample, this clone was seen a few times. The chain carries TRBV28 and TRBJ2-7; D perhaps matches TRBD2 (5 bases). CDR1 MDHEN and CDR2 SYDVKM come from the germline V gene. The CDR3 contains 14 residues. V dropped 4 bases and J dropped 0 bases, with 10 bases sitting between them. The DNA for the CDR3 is TGTGCCAGCAGTTCTCGGGGATTCTCCTACGAGCAGTACTTC. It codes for CASSSRGFSYEQYF.

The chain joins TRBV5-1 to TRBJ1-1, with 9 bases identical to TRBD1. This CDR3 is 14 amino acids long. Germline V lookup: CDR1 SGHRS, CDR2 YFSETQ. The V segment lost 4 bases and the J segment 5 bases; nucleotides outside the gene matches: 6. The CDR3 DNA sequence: TGCGCCAGCAGCCCGGGACAGGGCGGAACTGAAGCTTTCTTT. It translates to CASSPGQGGTEAFF.

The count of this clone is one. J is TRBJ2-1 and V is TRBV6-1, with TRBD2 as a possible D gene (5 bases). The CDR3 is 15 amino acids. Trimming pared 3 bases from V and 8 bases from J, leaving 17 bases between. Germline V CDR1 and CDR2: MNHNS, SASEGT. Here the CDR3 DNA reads TGTGCCAGCAGTGACCGAGGACTGGTTTTGGATGAGCAGTTCTTC. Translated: CASSDRGLVLDEQFF.

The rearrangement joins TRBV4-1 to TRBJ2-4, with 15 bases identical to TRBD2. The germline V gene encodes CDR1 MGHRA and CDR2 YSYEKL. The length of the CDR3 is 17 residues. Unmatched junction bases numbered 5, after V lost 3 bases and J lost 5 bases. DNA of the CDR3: TGCGCCAGCAGCCAGGGACTAGCGGGAGGCAATCAAAACATTCAGTACTTC. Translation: CASSQGLAGGNQNIQYF.

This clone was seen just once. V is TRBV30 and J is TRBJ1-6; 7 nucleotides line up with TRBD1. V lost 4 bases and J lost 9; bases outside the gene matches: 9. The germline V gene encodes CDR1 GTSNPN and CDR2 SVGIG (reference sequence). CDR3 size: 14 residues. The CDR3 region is CAWTERDRGSPLHF. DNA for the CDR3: TGTGCCTGGACCGAACGGGACAGAGGTTCACCCCTCCACTTT.

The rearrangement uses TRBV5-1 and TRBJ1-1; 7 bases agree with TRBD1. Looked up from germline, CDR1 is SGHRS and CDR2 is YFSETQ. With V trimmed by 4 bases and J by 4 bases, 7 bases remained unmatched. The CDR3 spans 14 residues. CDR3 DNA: TGCGCCAGCAGCGGGACAGCCCAAACCACTGAAGCTTTCTTT. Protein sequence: CASSGTAQTTEAFF.